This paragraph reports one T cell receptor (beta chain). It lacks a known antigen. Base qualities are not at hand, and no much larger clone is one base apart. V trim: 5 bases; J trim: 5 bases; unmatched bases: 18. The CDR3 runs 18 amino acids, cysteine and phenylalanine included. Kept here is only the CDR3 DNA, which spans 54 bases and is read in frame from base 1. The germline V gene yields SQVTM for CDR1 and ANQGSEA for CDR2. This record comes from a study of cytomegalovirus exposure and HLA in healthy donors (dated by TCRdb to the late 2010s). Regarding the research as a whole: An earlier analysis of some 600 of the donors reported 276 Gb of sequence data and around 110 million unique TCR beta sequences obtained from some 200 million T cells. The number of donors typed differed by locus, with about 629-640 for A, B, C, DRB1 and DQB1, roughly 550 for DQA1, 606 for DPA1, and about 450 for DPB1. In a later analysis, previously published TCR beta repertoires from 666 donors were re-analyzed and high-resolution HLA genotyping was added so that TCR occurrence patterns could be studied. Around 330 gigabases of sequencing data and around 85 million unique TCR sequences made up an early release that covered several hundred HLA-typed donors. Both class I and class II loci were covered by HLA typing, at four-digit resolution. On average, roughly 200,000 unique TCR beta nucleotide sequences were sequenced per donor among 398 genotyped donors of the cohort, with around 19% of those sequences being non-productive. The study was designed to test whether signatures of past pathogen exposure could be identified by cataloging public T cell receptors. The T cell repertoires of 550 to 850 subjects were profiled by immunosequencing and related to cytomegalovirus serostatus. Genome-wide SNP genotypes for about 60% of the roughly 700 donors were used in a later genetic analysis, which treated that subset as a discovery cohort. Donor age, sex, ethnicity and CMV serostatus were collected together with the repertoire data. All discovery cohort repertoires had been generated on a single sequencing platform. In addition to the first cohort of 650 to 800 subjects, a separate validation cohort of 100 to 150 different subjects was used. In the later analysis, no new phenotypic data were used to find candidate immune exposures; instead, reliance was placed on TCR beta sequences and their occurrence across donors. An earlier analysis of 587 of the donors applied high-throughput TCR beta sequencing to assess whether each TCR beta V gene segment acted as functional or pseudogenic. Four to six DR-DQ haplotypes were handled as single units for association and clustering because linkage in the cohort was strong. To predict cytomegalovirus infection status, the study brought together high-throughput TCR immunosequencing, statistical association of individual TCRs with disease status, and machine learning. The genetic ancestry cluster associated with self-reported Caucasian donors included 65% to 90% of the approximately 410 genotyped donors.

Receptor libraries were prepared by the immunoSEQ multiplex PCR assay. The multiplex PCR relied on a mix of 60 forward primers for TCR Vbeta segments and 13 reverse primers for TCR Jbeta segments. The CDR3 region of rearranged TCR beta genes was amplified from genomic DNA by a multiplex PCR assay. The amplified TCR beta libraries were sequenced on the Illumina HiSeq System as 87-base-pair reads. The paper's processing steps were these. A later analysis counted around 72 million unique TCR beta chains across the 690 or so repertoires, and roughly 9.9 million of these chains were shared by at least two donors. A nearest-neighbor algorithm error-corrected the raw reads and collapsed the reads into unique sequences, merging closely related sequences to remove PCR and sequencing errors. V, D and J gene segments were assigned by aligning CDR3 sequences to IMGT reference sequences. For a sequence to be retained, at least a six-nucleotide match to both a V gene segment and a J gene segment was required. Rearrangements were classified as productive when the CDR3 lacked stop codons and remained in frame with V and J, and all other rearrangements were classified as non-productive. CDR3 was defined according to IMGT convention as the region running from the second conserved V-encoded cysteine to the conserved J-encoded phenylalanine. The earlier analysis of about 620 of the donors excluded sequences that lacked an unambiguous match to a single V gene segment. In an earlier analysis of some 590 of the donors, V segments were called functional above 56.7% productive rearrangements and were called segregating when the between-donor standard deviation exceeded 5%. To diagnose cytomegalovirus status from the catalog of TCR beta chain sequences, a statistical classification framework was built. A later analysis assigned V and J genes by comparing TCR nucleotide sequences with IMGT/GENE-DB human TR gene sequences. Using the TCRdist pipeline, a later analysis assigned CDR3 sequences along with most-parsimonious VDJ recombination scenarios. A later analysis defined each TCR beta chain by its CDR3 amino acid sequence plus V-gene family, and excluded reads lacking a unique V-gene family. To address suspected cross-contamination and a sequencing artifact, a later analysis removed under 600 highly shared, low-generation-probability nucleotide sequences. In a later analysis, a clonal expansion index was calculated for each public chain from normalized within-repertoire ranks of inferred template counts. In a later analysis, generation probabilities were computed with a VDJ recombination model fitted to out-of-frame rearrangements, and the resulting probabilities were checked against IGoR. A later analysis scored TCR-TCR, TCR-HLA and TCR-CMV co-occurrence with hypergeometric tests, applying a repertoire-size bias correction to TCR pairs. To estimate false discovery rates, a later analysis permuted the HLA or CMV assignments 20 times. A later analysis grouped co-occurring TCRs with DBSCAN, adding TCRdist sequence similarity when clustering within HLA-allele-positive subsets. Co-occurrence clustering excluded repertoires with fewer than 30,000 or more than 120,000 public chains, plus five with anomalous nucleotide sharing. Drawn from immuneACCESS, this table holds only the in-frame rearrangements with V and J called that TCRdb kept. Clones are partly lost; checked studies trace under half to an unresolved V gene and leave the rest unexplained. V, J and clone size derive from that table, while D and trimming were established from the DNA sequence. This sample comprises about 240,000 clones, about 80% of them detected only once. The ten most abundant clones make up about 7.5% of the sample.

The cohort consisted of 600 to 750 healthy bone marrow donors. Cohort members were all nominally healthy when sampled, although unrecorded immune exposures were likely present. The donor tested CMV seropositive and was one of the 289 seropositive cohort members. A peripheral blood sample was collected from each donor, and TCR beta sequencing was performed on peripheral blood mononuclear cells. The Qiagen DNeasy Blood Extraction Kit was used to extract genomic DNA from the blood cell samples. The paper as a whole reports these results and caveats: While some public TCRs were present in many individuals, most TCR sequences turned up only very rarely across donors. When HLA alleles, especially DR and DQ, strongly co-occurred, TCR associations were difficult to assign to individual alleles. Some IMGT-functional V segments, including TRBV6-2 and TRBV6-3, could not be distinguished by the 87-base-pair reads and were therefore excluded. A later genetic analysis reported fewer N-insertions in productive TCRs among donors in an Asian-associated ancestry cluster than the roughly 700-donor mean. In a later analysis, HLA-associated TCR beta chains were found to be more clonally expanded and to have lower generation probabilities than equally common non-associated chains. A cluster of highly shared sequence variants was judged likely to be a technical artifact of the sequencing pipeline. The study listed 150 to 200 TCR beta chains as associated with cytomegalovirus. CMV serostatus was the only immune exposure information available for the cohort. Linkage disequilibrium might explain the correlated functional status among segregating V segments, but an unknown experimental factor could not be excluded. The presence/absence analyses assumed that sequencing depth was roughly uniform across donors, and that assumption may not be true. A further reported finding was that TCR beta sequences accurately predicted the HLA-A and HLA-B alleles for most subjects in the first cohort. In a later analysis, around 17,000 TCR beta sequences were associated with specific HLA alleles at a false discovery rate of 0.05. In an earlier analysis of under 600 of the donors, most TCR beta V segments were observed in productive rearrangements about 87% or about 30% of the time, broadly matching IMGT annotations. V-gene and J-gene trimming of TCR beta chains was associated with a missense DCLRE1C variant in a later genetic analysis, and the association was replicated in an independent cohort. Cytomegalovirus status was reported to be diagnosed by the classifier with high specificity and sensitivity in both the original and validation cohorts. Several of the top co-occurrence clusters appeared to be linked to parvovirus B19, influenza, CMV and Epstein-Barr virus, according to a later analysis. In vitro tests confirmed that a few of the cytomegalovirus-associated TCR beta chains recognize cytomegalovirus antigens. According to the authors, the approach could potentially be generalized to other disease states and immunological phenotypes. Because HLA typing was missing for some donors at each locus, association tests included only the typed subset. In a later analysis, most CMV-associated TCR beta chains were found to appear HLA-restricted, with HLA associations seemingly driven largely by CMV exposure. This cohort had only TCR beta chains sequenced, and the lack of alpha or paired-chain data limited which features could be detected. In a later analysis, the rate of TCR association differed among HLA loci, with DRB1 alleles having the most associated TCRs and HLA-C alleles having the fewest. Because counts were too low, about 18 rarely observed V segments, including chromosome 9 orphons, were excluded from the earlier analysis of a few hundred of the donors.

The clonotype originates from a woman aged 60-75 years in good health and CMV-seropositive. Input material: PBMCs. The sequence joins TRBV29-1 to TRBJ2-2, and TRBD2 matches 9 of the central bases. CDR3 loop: CSVPKLGSGSIGTGELFF. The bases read TGCAGCGTTCCGAAACTTGGTAGCGGGAGTATCGGGACCGGGGAGCTGTTTTTT.